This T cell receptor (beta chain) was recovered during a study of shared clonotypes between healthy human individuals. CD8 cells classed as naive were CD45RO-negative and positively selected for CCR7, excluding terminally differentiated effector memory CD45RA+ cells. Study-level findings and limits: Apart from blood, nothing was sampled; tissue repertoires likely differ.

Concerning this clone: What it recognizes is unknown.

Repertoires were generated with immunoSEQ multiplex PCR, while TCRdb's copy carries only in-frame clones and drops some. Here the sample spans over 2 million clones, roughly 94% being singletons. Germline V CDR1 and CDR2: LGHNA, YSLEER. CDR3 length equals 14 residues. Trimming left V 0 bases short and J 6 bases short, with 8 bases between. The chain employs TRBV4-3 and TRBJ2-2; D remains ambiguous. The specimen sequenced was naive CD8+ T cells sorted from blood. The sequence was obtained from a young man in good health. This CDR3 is CASSQDPTAGELFF. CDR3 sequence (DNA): TGCGCCAGCAGCCAAGATCCTACCGCCGGGGAGCTGTTTTTT.